This T cell receptor (beta chain) was identified during a study of CD8 T cells in Susac syndrome. An input of roughly 0.45 to 1 ug of RNA was subjected to reverse transcription using random hexamers. Amplification of TCR beta CDR3 by immunoSEQ multiplex PCR spanned 54 Vbeta and 13 Jbeta. TCRdb passed the immunoSEQ multiplex PCR reads through MiXCR, listing each CDR3 protein once. The table lists tens of thousands of distinct CDR3 sequences, around nine tenths of them singletons. The sequencing sample was made of CD8+ T cells from PBMCs. This TCR derives from a human donor in good health.

CDR3 nucleotide sequence: TGTGCCAGCAGCCCATACTGGGGATCTCAAGAGACCCAGTACTTC. Translation: CASSPYWGSQETQYF. The gene calls are TRBV7-9 and TRBJ2-5; no firm D call. The germline gives CDR1 SEHNR, CDR2 FQNEAQ (reference sequence). The V and J ends lost 5 bases and 2 bases respectively, with 15 bases between them. The CDR3 extends over 15 amino acids.